This record looks at one T cell receptor (beta chain) sequence and its context. The clone's antigen remains unknown. Per-base quality was not reported, and no clone a single base away is much larger than it. This specimen belongs to a study of response to subunit inactivated influenza vaccine (dated 2018 in TCRdb). Regarding the study in general: To follow how T cells responded to a trivalent subunit inactivated influenza vaccine, the researchers relied on deep quantitative profiling of the T cell receptor repertoire.

Including cysteine and phenylalanine, the CDR3 has 14 amino acids. Solely the CDR3 DNA is kept, with 42 bases framed from the first base. Per the germline V gene, MDHEN is the CDR1 and SYDVKM is the CDR2. Deletion took 3 bases off V and 1 base off J, with a span of 8 bases between the germline ends. Summary of the overall study and its limitations: The authors suggested that each seasonal influenza vaccination may recruit only a limited number of new T cells.

Library preparation employed RT-PCR. Sequencing took place on an Illumina HiSeq 2500. TCRdb trimmed public reads at Q25 via fastp, called clones via MiXCR and kept in-frame beta chains. Rows with one shared CDR3 protein collapse into an entry with the most common genes and DNA. This sample holds more than 700,000 distinct CDR3 sequences; 21% were observed only once. About a tenth of the sample lies in the top ten. The V and J segments used are TRBV28 and TRBJ2-3; TRBD2 is perhaps the D gene, given 5 matching bases. This TCR derives from a man aged 45 to 65 who received an inactivated influenza vaccine. Donor details come from another sample of the same person, matched by shared clones. This specimen consisted of PBMCs from blood, obtained 5 days after vaccination. The CDR3 sequence is CASSFEEGTDTQYF. The DNA reads TGTGCCAGCAGTTTTGAGGAGGGCACAGATACGCAGTATTTT.